This TCR beta chain was documented in a study of shared clonotypes between healthy human individuals. The germline gives CDR1 SGHDT, CDR2 YYEEEE. The CDR3 has 14 residues. V dropped 4 bases and J dropped 0 bases, with 11 bases sitting between them. Replicate PCRs run on sorted subsets employed 200 ng DNA, approximately 30,000 T cell genomes. TCRdb's table, derived via immunoSEQ multiplex PCR, lists solely in-frame clones and lacks some. The table has about 110,000 clones, around 68% seen once. With CCR7-negative CD45RA+ TemRA cells, CD45RO+ cells were combined in CD8 memory. Material: memory CD8+ T cells sorted from blood. The subset is: CD45RO+ cells pooled with CCR7-negative TemRA cells. The TCR comes from a woman aged 30 to 39 in good health. V gene TRBV5-6 combines with J gene TRBJ2-7; D not resolved. The CDR3 reads CASSTKVRSYEQYF. DNA of the CDR3: TGTGCCAGCAGCACGAAGGTTCGCTCCTACGAGCAGTACTTC.